The entry that follows covers one TCR beta chain sequence. What this receptor recognizes is not known. No quality values exist for individual bases; no much larger clone is one base distant. The donors were healthy, HIV-negative adults with no recently reported acute infections or vaccinations. Every donor was a Caucasian adult residing in Nashville, Tennessee, USA. For unsorted samples, about 87 million PBMCs were counted, and genomic DNA was extracted using the QIAamp DNA Blood Mini kit. Blood was obtained by leukapheresis, after which PBMCs were separated by Ficoll-Histopaque density gradient centrifugation and cryopreserved in liquid nitrogen vapor phase. This record comes from a study of shared clonotypes between healthy human individuals (dated by TCRdb to the early 2020s). Regarding the complete study: A couple of women and three men aged 18 to 49 years were included in the cohort. Between about 0.85 and 9.5 billion PBMCs per donor were obtained by leukapheresis. To increase sequencing depth and limit assay-specific biases, different laboratories used diverse techniques to prepare libraries and sequence TCR repertoires. The study deeply sequenced blood TCR repertoires of roughly five healthy adults to estimate repertoire size and the extent of clonotype sharing between individuals. Points the paper makes about the study in general: Because the study included a small number of donors, the genetic and exposure-history diversity represented was limited. Only blood was sampled, and tissue TCR repertoires likely differ from those in blood. Based on pairwise subsampling, the degree of clonotype sharing among donors was expected to be affected by sequencing depth.

Taken from the germline V gene (reference sequence), the CDR1 and CDR2 loops are SEHNR and FQNEAQ. Inclusive of the bounding cysteine and phenylalanine, the CDR3 is 17 residues long. The DNA shown is the 51-base CDR3, in frame from base 1. Clipping removes 2 bases from V and 3 bases from J, with 5 as the unmatched junction base count. Using the deep immunoSEQ assay, TCR CDR3 regions were amplified from genomic DNA by multiplex PCR. Genomic DNA extracted from each cell subset was distributed evenly over all wells of several immunoSEQ 96-well plates, and each plate served as one replicate. For unsorted PBMC, approximately 0.3 ug of genomic DNA, equivalent to approximately 28,000 T cell genomes, went into each replicate PCR. Ten immunoSEQ deep assay plates were used to sequence unsorted PBMC genomic DNA. Purified libraries were measured with a Qubit 3.0 fluorometer, size-checked on a Bioanalyzer 2100, and measured again with the KAPA Library Quantification kit. Every immunoSEQ 96-well plate was sequenced on a separate single-read 150-cycle Illumina NextSeq 550 flow cell. The original pipeline was this. The immunoSEQ output contained only junctional sequences without quality scores, so filtering could not match that applied to full-length reads. To assign V/J genes and CDR3, sequences were annotated against IMGT germline references using PyIR, a Python wrapper for IgBLAST v1.9. Reads were removed for weak V/J assignments (E-value above 1e-6), missing CDR3, stop codons, out-of-frame junctions, or ambiguous translated residues. V3J clonotypes were defined as sequences sharing an identical inferred V gene, J gene, and CDR3 amino acid sequence. To compute the percentage overlap between repertoires, the number of shared unique clonotypes was divided by the size of the smaller repertoire. Repertoire richness was assessed with RTK rarefaction, the Chao1 estimator, and Recon v2.1 estimates of unobserved clonotypes. TCRdb took over this immuneACCESS table, retaining in-frame rearrangements with V and J assigned. Such tables are incomplete; in checked studies, under half of the missing clones stem from an unresolved V gene, and the remainder is unexplained. V and J calls and clone size are given by that table; D and trimming were obtained from the DNA. The sample table contains some 500,000 clones; only one count was recorded for around 79% of them. Approximately 12% of the sample comes from the top ten.

The rearranged chain carries TRBV7-9 and TRBJ2-2, with 11 middle bases fitting TRBD2. Material: PBMCs. This TCR was recovered from a woman aged 40 to 50 in good health. Some clones in this sample may be carry-over from other donors' samples. The CDR3 reads CASSLSFSGRDTGELFF. The DNA sequence reads TGTGCCAGCAGCTTAAGTTTTAGCGGGAGGGACACCGGGGAGCTGTTTTTT.